This is a list of T cell receptor beta chains from one sample in a study of blood T cell repertoires in COVID-19. Clones were read by immunoSEQ multiplex PCR, and TCRdb kept only the in-frame ones, dropping some. The table lists about 170,000 clones, over 70% of them singletons. The sequenced material came from peripheral blood. The receptors come from a woman in her 70s who had recovered from COVID-19. Each CDR3 is given with its conserved first and last residue. A D gene is named only where the DNA matches it firmly. Expanded clones get a size class; other rows say once, few or many, or leave the size out.

J gene: TRBJ1-6
D gene: .
V gene: TRBV19
clone size: .
CDR3 protein: CASMPAGSGGPLHF
CDR3 DNA: TGTGCCAGTATGCCGGCAGGGTCCGGGGGACCCCTCCACTTT

J gene: TRBJ1-2
D gene: TRBD1
V gene: TRBV27
clone size: .
CDR3 protein: CASSPGQYYGYTF
CDR3 DNA: TGTGCCAGCAGCCCGGGACAGTACTATGGCTACACCTTC

J gene: TRBJ2-2
D gene: .
V gene: TRBV7-3
clone size: .
CDR3 protein: CASSPQSGTGELFF
CDR3 DNA: TGTGCCAGCAGCCCCCAGTCAGGGACCGGGGAGCTGTTTTTT

J gene: TRBJ1-4
D gene: .
V gene: TRBV7-6
clone size: .
CDR3 protein: CASSSTLGGAGNEKLFF
CDR3 DNA: TGTGCCAGCAGCTCAACCCTCGGGGGAGCGGGCAATGAAAAACTGTTTTTT

J gene: TRBJ1-4
D gene: TRBD1
V gene: TRBV6-5
clone size: .
CDR3 protein: CASSYQGAKLFF
CDR3 DNA: TGTGCCAGCAGTTACCAGGGGGCGAAACTGTTTTTT

J gene: TRBJ2-1
D gene: .
V gene: TRBV18
clone size: once
CDR3 protein: CASSPLAPSSYNEQFF
CDR3 DNA: TGTGCCAGCTCACCCCTAGCGCCTAGCTCCTACAATGAGCAGTTCTTC

J gene: TRBJ1-2
D gene: .
V gene: TRBV7-9
clone size: .
CDR3 protein: CASSLGDYGYTF
CDR3 DNA: TGTGCCAGCAGCTTAGGCGACTATGGCTACACCTTC

J gene: TRBJ2-5
D gene: .
V gene: TRBV28
clone size: few
CDR3 protein: CASTPGGRGRTQYF
CDR3 DNA: TGTGCCAGCACCCCGGGGGGCAGGGGAAGGACCCAGTACTTC

J gene: TRBJ1-1
D gene: TRBD1
V gene: TRBV27
clone size: .
CDR3 protein: CASSNSDRVDTEAFF
CDR3 DNA: TGTGCCAGCAGTAATTCCGACAGGGTCGACACTGAAGCTTTCTTT

J gene: TRBJ2-1
D gene: .
V gene: TRBV7-3
clone size: .
CDR3 protein: CASSPAASLAYNEQFF
CDR3 DNA: TGTGCCAGCAGCCCAGCGGCCTCCTTGGCCTACAATGAGCAGTTCTTC

J gene: TRBJ1-3
D gene: .
V gene: TRBV4-1
clone size: once
CDR3 protein: CASSRGGLGSGNTIYF
CDR3 DNA: TGCGCCAGCAGCAGAGGGGGACTAGGCTCTGGAAACACCATATATTTT

J gene: TRBJ2-3
D gene: .
V gene: TRBV25-1
clone size: .
CDR3 protein: CASSVRGRVGTQYF
CDR3 DNA: TGTGCCAGCAGTGTGAGGGGGAGAGTGGGGACGCAGTATTTT